These T cell receptor beta chains were read from a single sample in a study of blood T cells in healthy people across ages. TCRdb passed the 5' RACE reads through MiXCR, listing each CDR3 protein once. The sample has around 1.1 million distinct CDR3 sequences, under 40% seen once. Material for sequencing was blood. All receptors derive from a man aged 18 to 35 in good health. The conserved cysteine and the conserved F or W are not part of the CDR3 here.

TRBV10-3	TRBJ2-3	AIQGPDTQY
TRBV12-3/TRBV12-4	TRBJ1-1	ASRAGASTEAF
TRBV12-3/TRBV12-4	TRBJ2-2	ASRPGGPREGELF
TRBV6-2/TRBV6-3	TRBJ2-1	ASSYSSGGIEQF
TRBV20-1	TRBJ2-3	SANRLAGTDTQY
TRBV2	TRBJ2-2	ASSVVREYTGELF
TRBV12-3/TRBV12-4	TRBJ1-2	ASSRDRARGYT
TRBV5-1	TRBJ2-7	ASSLYGVGSYEQY
TRBV7-2	TRBJ2-3	ASSLVAMSTDTQY
TRBV7-2	TRBJ1-2	ASSQGQALGVYT
TRBV10-3	TRBJ2-1	AISEPGQPDNEQF
TRBV20-1	TRBJ2-1	SAREVAGTYNEQF
TRBV21-1	TRBJ1-2	ASSRHPTNYGYT
TRBV7-2	TRBJ2-3	ASSQRSGGTDTQY
TRBV2	TRBJ1-5	ASSEGGPVQPQH
TRBV18	TRBJ2-1	ASSPETSGSYNEQF
TRBV2	TRBJ2-7	ASSETGHCLWY
TRBV7-9	TRBJ1-4	ASTRGREEKLF
TRBV4-2	TRBJ2-1	ASSQLANNEQF
TRBV7-2	TRBJ1-5	ASSARNQPQH
TRBV20-1	TRBJ1-1	SASWGASNTEAF
TRBV4-1	TRBJ2-4	ASSPGLGNTQY
TRBV27	TRBJ2-7	ASSSGVGSSYEQY
TRBV6-6	TRBJ1-1	ASSYSASSTEAF
TRBV5-1	TRBJ2-5	ASSLAGGFQETQY
TRBV7-2	TRBJ2-7	ASSDPAETAFSEQY